The 4 T cell receptor beta chains below come from one sample, sequenced in a study of blood T cell repertoires in COVID-19. Measured with immunoSEQ multiplex PCR; TCRdb has only the in-frame clones, and not every one. In the table there are approximately 250,000 clones, 85% to 95% of which are singletons. Input material: PBMCs or T cells enriched from blood (not recorded which). These receptors came from a man aged 40-49 years who had been exposed to COVID-19.

The rearrangement links TRBV28 to TRBJ1-1; D is ambiguous. V was cut by 2 bases and J by 7 bases, with 5 bases left in between. CDR1 is MDHEN, CDR2 SYDVKM, per germline. The CDR3 sequence is 11 residues long. For the CDR3, the DNA is TGTGCCAGCAGTTTACGTAGTGAAGCTTTCTTT. It encodes CASSLRSEAFF.

The V gene is TRBV3-1 (or the pseudogene TRBV3-2), the J gene TRBJ2-7, with 10 bases identical to TRBD1. Germline V gene sequence: CDR1 LGHDT, CDR2 YNNKEL (reference sequence). The CDR3 contains 14 residues. V trimming: 6 bases; J trimming: 9 bases; junction bases outside the gene matches: 11. The CDR3 DNA reads TGTGCCAGCAGTCACCCGGACAGGGGGTTCGGGCAGTACTTC. Its protein product is CASSHPDRGFGQYF.

V gene TRBV30 combines with J gene TRBJ1-1; D not certain. This CDR3 contains 11 residues. CDR1 is GTSNPN, CDR2 SVGIG, per germline (reference sequence). The V and J ends lost 3 bases and 8 bases respectively, with 10 bases between them. The CDR3: CAWSQRGEAFF. DNA of the CDR3: TGTGCCTGGAGCCAGCGGGGAGAAGCTTTCTTT.

The V gene is TRBV30, the J gene TRBJ1-2; D remains unclear. The V gene lost 0 bases and the J gene lost 7 bases, with 9 bases spanning the gap. CDR1 GTSNPN and CDR2 SVGIG come from the germline V gene (reference sequence). This CDR3 has 12 amino acids. CDR3: CAWSVQLGGYTF. The CDR3 region has the DNA TGTGCCTGGAGTGTACAGTTGGGTGGCTACACCTTC.